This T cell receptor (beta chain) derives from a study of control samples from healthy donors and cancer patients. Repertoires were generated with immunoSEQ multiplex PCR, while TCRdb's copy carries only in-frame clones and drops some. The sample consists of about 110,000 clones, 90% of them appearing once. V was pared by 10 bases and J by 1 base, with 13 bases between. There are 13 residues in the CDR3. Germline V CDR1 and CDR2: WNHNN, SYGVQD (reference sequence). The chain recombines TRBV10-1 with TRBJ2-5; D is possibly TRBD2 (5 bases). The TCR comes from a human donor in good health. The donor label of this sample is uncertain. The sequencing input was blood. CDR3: CATSRGSQETQYF. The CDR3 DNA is TGCGCCACCAGCCGGGGATCCCAAGAGACCCAGTACTTC.